Shown below are 5 T cell receptor beta chains from a single sample sequenced in a study of technical replicates of blood from a handful of donors. The assay was immunoSEQ multiplex PCR, and TCRdb's table has in-frame clones only and misses some. The sample includes about 88,000 clones, 95% of them seen just once. The sequenced sample consisted of T cells isolated from PBMCs. These receptors were taken from a human donor in good health.

The genes are TRBV7-2 and TRBJ2-3; 9 nucleotides match TRBD2. The CDR3 is made up of 16 amino acids. Germline CDR1 reads SGHTA; CDR2 reads FQGNSA. V dropped 3 bases and J dropped 3; count of bases not matched to a gene: 7. CDR3 residues: CASSFGSGGGTDTQYF. In nucleotides, the CDR3 is TGTGCCAGCAGCTTCGGTAGCGGGGGCGGGACAGATACGCAGTATTTT.

The J gene is TRBJ1-1, the V gene TRBV30; perhaps TRBD1 as D (6 bases). CDR3 size: 14 residues. CDR1 and CDR2 (germline): GTSNPN, SVGIG (reference sequence). V shed 2 bases and J shed 5 bases, with 15 bases lying between them. In DNA, the CDR3 is TGTGCCTGGAGTCACACAGGGTTCGGGACTGAAGCTTTCTTT. Residues: CAWSHTGFGTEAFF.

The gene calls are TRBV6-1 and TRBJ1-5; possibly TRBD1 for D (5 bases). V lost 4 bases, J lost 5 bases, and 12 bases lay in between. This CDR3 comprises 14 residues. The germline V gene encodes CDR1 MNHNS and CDR2 SASEGT. CDR3 bases: TGTGCCAGCAGTGCAGGGTGGAGTGATCAGCCCCAGCATTTT. As protein: CASSAGWSDQPQHF.

V and J are TRBV6-6 and TRBJ1-1; 7 bases agree with TRBD1. Trimming took 7 bases from V and 0 from J; bases not matched to a gene: 8. CDR3 size: 15 residues. Germline CDR1 reads MNHNY; CDR2 reads SVGAGI (reference sequence). CDR3 residues: CASIDRAVMNTEAFF. The CDR3 bases are TGTGCCAGCATCGACAGGGCGGTTATGAACACTGAAGCTTTCTTT.

The chain carries TRBV19 and TRBJ2-1; 11 bases are a match to TRBD2. CDR1 LNHDA and CDR2 SQIVND come from the germline V gene (reference sequence). This CDR3 comprises 15 residues. The V and J ends lost 5 bases and 13 bases, in that order; junction bases with no gene match: 13. The CDR3 DNA reads as TGTGCCAGTAGTCTCTTGGCCGGGACTAGCGGTGGACAGTTCTTC. Translated, it gives CASSLLAGTSGGQFF.